A selection of T cell receptor beta chains follows, all from one sample in a study of cytomegalovirus exposure and HLA in healthy donors. Here immunoSEQ multiplex PCR was the method, and the copy in TCRdb shows in-frame clones only, minus some. Of tens of thousands of clones in the sample, around 80% were seen once. The sample comprised PBMCs. The receptors derive from a man between 50 and 59 years old in good health and CMV-seronegative. CDR3s include the opening cysteine and the closing phenylalanine or tryptophan. Each record gives: CDR3 protein, V gene, CDR3 length.

CASSLVAGEEAFF | TRBV7-9 | 13
CASSYQTGEPLHF | TRBV7-9 | 13
CASSKWGQGEGTEAFF | TRBV21-1 | 16
CASSARPRATTEEQYF | TRBV9 | 16
CASDPDRERENSPLHF | TRBV5-5 | 16
CASSLAIGHFTGELFF | TRBV7-6 | 16
CASSKGQMNTEAFF | TRBV9 | 14
CASSQVLFHRDGYTF | TRBV4-1 | 15
CATSRDASGLVAEQFF | TRBV15 | 16
CASSPRALGPHGYTF | TRBV6-1 | 15
CASSRIDSPKGGYTF | TRBV7-2 | 15
CASSVSTGVAAEQETQYF | TRBV9 | 18
CASSSPSGSSYNEQFF | TRBV5-4 | 16
CASSPPHGESGEQYF | TRBV18 | 15
CASSPTGVRWNEQFF | TRBV6-6 | 15
CASSLIQGNQPQHF | TRBV27 | 14
CASRTGNTEAFF | TRBV4-1 | 12
CAGSFGQGVDTIYF | TRBV6-1 | 14
CASSPLTDYGYTF | TRBV18 | 13
CASSPRGQGARTEAFF | TRBV11-2 | 16
CASSLIDSPYNEQFF | TRBV5-4 | 15
CASSSRSYYEQYF | TRBV11-2 | 13
CASSFYSGYGYTF | TRBV7-9 | 13
CASSYSTGTGEQYF | TRBV6-5 | 14
CASSYYGDTEAFF | TRBV6-5 | 13
CASSLAASGSYEQYF | TRBV4-3 | 15
CASSRWTGATLNYGYTF | TRBV7-9 | 17
CASSIRVMGGNQPQHF | TRBV19 | 16
CASSIRVNEQFF | TRBV19 | 12
CASSYSRQGGTEAFF | TRBV6-5 | 15
CASRKGDSTNSPLHF | TRBV27 | 15
CASSLGPLNTEAFF | TRBV5-1 | 14
CASSILGTDQETQYF | TRBV19 | 15
CASSMGTVNTGELFF | TRBV19 | 15
CASSSPGLPDYGYTF | TRBV19 | 15
CASSIAYRVEGYTF | TRBV19 | 14
CASSEGWLAGGTNEQFF | TRBV19 | 17
CASKAGRGHYNEQFF | TRBV19 | 15
CASSPGLAGPNEQFF | TRBV7-9 | 15
CASSYSEGGSTGELFF | TRBV6-6 | 16
CASSPFPRGRVGETQYF | TRBV7-2 | 17
CASSLGLGSGGYTF | TRBV7-2 | 14
CASSQDPTDYNGYTF | TRBV4-2 | 15
CASSQEAAASGYNEQFF | TRBV4-3 | 17
CASSSYPSRKGTQYF | TRBV7-9 | 15
CASSYRRQGSNQPQHF | TRBV6-5 | 16
CASSADRVETQYF | TRBV2 | 13
CASSSDSGTGGYTF | TRBV4-2 | 14
CASRGSLSFTRSNQPQHF | TRBV28 | 18